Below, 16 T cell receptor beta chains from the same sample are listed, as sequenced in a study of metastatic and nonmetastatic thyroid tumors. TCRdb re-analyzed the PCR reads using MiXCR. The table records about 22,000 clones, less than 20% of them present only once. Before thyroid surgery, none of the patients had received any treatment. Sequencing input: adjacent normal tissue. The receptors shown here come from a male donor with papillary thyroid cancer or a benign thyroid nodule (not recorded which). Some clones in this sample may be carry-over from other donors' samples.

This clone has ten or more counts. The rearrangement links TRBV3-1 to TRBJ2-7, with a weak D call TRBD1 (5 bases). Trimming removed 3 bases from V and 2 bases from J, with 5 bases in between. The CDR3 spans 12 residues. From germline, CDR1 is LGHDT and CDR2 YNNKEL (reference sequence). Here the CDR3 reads CASSQTAYEQYF. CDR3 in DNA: TGTGCCAGCAGCCAGACAGCCTACGAGCAGTACTTC.

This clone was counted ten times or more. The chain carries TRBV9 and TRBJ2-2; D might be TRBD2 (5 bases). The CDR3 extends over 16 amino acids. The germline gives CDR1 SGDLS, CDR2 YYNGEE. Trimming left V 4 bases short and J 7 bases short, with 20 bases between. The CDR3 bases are TGTGCCAGCAGCACTGACTCGATGGCGGCGGGCGGGGAGCTGTTTTTT. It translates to CASSTDSMAAGGELFF. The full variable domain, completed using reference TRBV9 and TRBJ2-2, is DSGVTQTPKHLITATGQRVTLRCSPRSGDLSVYWYQQSLDQGLQFLIQYYNGEERAKGNILERFSAQQFPDLHSELNLSSLELGDSALYFCASSTDSMAAGGELFFGEGSRLTVL.

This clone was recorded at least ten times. CDR3 protein: CASSARSTDTQYF. CDR3 DNA sequence: TGTGCCAGCAGCGCTCGGAGCACAGATACGCAGTATTTT. This chain links TRBV3-1 with TRBJ2-3; D is unclear. V dropped 5 bases and J dropped 0 bases, with 6 bases sitting between them. The CDR3 extends over 13 amino acids. Germline assignment: CDR1 LGHDT and CDR2 YNNKEL (reference sequence).

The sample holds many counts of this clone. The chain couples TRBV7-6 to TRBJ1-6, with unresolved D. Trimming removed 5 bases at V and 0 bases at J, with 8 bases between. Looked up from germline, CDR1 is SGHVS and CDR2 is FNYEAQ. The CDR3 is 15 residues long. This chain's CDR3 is CASSVQSSYNSPLHF. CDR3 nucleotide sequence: TGTGCCAGCAGCGTACAGAGCTCCTATAATTCACCCCTCCACTTT.

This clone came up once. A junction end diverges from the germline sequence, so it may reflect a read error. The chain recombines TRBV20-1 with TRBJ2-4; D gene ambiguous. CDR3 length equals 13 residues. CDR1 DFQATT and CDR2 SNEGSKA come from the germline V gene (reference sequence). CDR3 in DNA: TGCAGTGCTGGGGTGAATCCCAAAAACGTTCAGTACTTC. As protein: CSAGVNPKNVQYF.

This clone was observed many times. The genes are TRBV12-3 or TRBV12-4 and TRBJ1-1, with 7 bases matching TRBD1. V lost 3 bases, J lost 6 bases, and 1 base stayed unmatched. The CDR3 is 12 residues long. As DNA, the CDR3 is TGTGCCAGCAGTTTCACAGGGGCTGAAGCTTTCTTT. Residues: CASSFTGAEAFF.

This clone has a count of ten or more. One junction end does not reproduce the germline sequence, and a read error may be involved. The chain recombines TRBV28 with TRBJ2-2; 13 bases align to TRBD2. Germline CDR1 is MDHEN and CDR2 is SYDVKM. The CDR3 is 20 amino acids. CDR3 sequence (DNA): TGTGCCAGCAGTTTATGGGGACTAGCGGGGCGACAGACGAACACCGGGGAGCTGCTTTTT. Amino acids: CASSLWGLAGRQTNTGELLF.

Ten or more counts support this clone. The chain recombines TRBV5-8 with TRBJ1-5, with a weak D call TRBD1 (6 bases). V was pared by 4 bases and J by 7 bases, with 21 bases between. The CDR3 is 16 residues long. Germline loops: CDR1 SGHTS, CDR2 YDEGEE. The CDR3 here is CASSGNRVLLGQPQHF. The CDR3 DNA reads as TGTGCCAGCAGCGGAAACAGGGTTTTATTGGGACAGCCCCAGCATTTT.

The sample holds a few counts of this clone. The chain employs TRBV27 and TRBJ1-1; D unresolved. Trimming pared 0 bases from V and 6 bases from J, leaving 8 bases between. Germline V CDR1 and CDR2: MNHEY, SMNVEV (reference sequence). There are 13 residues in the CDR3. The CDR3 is CASSLSTIAEAFF. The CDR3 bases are TGTGCCAGCAGTTTATCCACAATCGCTGAAGCTTTCTTT.

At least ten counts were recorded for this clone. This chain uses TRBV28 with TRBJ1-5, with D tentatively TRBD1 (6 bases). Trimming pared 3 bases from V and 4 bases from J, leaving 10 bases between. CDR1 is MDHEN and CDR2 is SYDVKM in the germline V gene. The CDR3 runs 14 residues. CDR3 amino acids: CASSFMDRNQPQHF. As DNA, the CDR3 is TGTGCCAGCAGTTTTATGGACAGAAATCAGCCCCAGCATTTT.

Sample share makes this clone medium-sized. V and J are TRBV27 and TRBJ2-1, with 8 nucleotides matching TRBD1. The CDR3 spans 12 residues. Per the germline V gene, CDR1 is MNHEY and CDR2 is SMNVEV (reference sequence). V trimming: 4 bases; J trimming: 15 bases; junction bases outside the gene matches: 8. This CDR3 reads CASSSGQGRRFF. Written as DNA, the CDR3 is TGTGCCAGCAGTTCCGGACAGGGTCGCAGGTTCTTC.

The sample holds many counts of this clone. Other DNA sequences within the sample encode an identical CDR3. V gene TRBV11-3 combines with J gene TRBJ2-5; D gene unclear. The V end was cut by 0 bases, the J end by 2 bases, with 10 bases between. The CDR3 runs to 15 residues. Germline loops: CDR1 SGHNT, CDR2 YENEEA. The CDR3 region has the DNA TGTGCCAGCAGCTTAGACGTTGGCAGACAAGAGACCCAGTACTTC. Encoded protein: CASSLDVGRQETQYF.

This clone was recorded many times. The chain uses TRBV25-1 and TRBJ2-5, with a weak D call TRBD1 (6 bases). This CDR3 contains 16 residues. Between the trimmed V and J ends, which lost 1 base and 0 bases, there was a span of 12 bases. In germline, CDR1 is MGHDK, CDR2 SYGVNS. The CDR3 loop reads CASSESGQLYQETQYF. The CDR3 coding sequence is TGTGCCAGCAGTGAATCCGGACAGCTTTACCAAGAGACCCAGTACTTC.

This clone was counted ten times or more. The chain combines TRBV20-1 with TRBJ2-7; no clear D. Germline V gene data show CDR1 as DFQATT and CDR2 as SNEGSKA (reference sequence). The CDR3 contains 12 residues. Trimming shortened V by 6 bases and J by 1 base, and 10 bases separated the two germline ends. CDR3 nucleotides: TGCAGTGCCAGGTCACCGTCCTACGAGCAGTACTTC. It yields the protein CSARSPSYEQYF.

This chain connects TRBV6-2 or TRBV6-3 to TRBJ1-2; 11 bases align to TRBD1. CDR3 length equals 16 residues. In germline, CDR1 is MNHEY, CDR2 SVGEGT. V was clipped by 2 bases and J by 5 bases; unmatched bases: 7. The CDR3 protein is CASSYRPGTGGYGYTF. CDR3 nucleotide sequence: TGTGCCAGCAGTTACAGGCCCGGGACAGGGGGATATGGCTACACCTTC.

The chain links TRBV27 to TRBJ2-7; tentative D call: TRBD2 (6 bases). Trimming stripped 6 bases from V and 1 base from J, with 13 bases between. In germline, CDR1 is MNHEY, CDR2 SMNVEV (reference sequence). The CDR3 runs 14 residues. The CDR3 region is CASRDSRESYEQYV. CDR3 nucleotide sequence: TGTGCCAGCAGAGACTCGCGGGAATCCTACGAGCAGTACGTC.